Listed below are T cell receptor beta chains from one sample, sequenced in a study of shared clonotypes between healthy human individuals. Measured with immunoSEQ multiplex PCR; TCRdb has only the in-frame clones, and not every one. Here the sample spans around 600,000 clones, approximately 96% being singletons. Material for sequencing was naive CD8+ T cells sorted from blood. The source is a woman in her 30s in good health. Each CDR3 is given with its conserved first and last residue. A D gene is named only where the DNA matches it firmly. Where a row states a size, it is once, few, many or the class of an expanded clone; other rows omit it.

D gene | clone size | J gene | V gene | CDR3 DNA | CDR3 protein
TRBD1 | NA | TRBJ1-1 | TRBV4-1 | TGCGCCAGCAGCCCTACCGGGACAGGGGGCTCTGAAGCTTTCTTT | CASSPTGTGGSEAFF
TRBD1 | NA | TRBJ2-7 | TRBV7-9 | TGTGCCAGCAGCTTAGGGGACAGGGAAGCACGCGAGCAGTACTTC | CASSLGDREAREQYF
NA | NA | TRBJ2-1 | TRBV5-5 | TGTGCCAGCAGCTTGCTGCTGGCCGGTGAGCAGTTCTTC | CASSLLLAGEQFF
NA | NA | TRBJ2-7 | TRBV6-5 | TGTGCCAGCAGTCCTACAGGGTTTTTAGAGCAGTACTTC | CASSPTGFLEQYF
NA | NA | TRBJ2-7 | TRBV30 | TGTGCCTGGAGTGTTTTACAGGGTGAGGAGCAGTACTTC | CAWSVLQGEEQYF
NA | once | TRBJ2-7 | TRBV7-9 | TGTGCCAGCAGCTTTCCCACTTCTGCCTCCTACGAGCAGTACTTC | CASSFPTSASYEQYF
TRBD2 | NA | TRBJ2-7 | TRBV28 | TGTGCCAGCAGTTTAGGGACTAGCGGGAGTTACGAGCAGTACTTC | CASSLGTSGSYEQYF
NA | NA | TRBJ1-2 | TRBV27 | TGTGCCAGCAGTTTATATCAGGTCCCGCCAGGGCCCGGGGGCTATGGCTACACCTTC | CASSLYQVPPGPGGYGYTF
NA | NA | TRBJ1-4 | TRBV5-1 | TGCGCCAGCAAAGACAGCTTGAATGAAAAACTGTTTTTT | CASKDSLNEKLFF
NA | NA | TRBJ2-7 | TRBV4-2 | TGTGCCAGCAGCCAAGAACGGGACTACGAGCAGTACTTC | CASSQERDYEQYF
NA | NA | TRBJ2-6 | TRBV6-5 | TGTGCCAGCAGTTATTCTGGGGCCAACGTCCTGACTTTC | CASSYSGANVLTF
NA | NA | TRBJ1-2 | TRBV29-1 | TGCAGCGTCCATCCATTCCCCAGGCAGGAGAACTATGGCTACACCTTC | CSVHPFPRQENYGYTF
NA | once | TRBJ2-7 | TRBV6-5 | TGTGCCAGCAGTTACTCGTCCGGGACAAACTCCTACGAGCAGTACTTC | CASSYSSGTNSYEQYF
TRBD1 | NA | TRBJ2-6 | TRBV28 | TGTGCCAGCAGTCCCGTTTGGCTGGGACAGGGGACTGAGGCCAACGTCCTGACTTTC | CASSPVWLGQGTEANVLTF